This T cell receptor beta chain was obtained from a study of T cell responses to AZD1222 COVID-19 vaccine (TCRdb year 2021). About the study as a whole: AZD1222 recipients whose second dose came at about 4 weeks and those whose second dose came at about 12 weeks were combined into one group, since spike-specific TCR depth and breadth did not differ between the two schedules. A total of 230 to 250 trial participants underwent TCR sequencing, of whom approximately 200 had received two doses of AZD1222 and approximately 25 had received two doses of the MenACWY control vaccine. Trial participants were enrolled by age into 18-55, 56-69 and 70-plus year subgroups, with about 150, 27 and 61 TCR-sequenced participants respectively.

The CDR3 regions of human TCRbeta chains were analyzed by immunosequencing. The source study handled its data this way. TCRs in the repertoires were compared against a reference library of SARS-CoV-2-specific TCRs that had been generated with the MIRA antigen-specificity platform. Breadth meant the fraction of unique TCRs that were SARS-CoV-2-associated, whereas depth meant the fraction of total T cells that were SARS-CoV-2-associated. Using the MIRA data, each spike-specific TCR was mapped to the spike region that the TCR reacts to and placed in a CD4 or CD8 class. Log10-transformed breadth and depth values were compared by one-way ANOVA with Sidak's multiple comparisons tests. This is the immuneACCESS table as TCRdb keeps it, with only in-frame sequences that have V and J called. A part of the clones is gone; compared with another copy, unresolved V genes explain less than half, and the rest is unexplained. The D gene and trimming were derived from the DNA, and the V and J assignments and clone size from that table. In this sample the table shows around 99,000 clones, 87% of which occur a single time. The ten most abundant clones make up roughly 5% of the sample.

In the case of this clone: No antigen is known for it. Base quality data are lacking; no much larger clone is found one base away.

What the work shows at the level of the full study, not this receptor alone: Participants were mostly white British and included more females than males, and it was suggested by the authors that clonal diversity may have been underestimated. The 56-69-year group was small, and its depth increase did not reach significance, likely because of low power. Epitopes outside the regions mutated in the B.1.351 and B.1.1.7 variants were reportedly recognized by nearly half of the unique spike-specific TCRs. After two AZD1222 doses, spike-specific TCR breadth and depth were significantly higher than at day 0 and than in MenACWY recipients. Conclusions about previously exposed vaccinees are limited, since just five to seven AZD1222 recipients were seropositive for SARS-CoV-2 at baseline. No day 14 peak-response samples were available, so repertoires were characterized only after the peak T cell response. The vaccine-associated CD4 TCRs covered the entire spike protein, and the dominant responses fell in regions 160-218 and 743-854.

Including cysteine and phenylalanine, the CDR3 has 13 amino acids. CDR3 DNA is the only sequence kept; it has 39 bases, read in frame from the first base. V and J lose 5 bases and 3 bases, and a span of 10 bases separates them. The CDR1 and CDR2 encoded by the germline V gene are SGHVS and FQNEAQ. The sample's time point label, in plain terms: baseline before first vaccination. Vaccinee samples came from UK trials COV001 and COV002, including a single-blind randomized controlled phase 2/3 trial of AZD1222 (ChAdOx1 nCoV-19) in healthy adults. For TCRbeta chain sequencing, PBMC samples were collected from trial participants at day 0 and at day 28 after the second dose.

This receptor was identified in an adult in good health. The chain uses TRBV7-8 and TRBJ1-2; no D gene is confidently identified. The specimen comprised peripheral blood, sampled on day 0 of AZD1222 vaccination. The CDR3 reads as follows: CASSPVLDYGYTF. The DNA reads TGTGCCAGCAGCCCCGTATTGGACTATGGCTACACCTTC.